This is a list of T cell receptor beta chains from one sample in a study of control samples from healthy donors and cancer patients. The data were produced by immunoSEQ multiplex PCR, yet TCRdb's version contains in-frame clones alone and is incomplete. The table lists about 47,000 clones, 80% of them singletons, with roughly 9.1% in the top ten. Sequences were obtained from blood. These TCRs come from a man between 65 and 80 years old in good health. Both conserved end residues are part of each CDR3. The D gene is left open where the match is weak. Only part of the rows carry a size: once, few, many, or a class if the clone is expanded.

-,TRBJ1-6,-,TRBV11-2,CASSSPGVALVSPLHF,TGTGCCAGCAGCTCTCCCGGGGTCGCGTTAGTATCACCCCTCCACTTT
-,TRBJ2-6,-,TRBV19,CASKGGDRLSGANVLTF,TGTGCCAGTAAAGGGGGGGACAGGCTCTCTGGGGCCAACGTCCTGACTTTC
-,TRBJ2-1,-,TRBV7-3,CASSVGLDNEQFF,TGTGCCAGCAGCGTGGGACTTGACAATGAGCAGTTCTTC
-,TRBJ2-7,TRBD1,TRBV6-5,CASFQTGYLSYEQYF,TGTGCCAGCTTCCAGACAGGGTACCTATCCTACGAGCAGTACTTC
-,TRBJ1-6,-,TRBV30,CAWSVLQFVRPLHF,TGTGCCTGGAGTGTGTTACAGTTCGTACGGCCCCTCCACTTT
-,TRBJ2-2,-,TRBV11-2,CASRLGSPFAGELFF,TGTGCCAGCAGACTCGGGAGCCCATTCGCCGGGGAGCTGTTTTTT
-,TRBJ2-2,-,TRBV3-1/TRBV3-2,CASSPTLRRGAHIGELFF,TGTGCCAGCAGCCCTACCTTGAGAAGGGGAGCACACATCGGGGAGCTGTTTTTT
-,TRBJ1-2,-,TRBV20-1,CSASRDLGPRGYTF,TGCAGTGCTAGTCGGGACTTGGGACCTAGAGGCTACACCTTC
-,TRBJ2-1,-,TRBV7-2,CASSFGRLGAYNEQFF,TGTGCCAGCAGCTTCGGAAGGCTGGGTGCCTACAATGAGCAGTTCTTC
once,TRBJ2-2,TRBD2,TRBV5-1,CASSTPAGGRAGELFF,TGCGCCAGCAGCACCCCAGCGGGAGGCAGGGCCGGGGAGCTGTTTTTT
few,TRBJ2-5,-,TRBV9,CASSVGGSQETQYF,TGTGCCAGCAGCGTAGGAGGTAGCCAAGAGACCCAGTACTTC
-,TRBJ2-2,-,TRBV10-2,CASSESVAGELFF,TGCGCCAGCAGTGAGTCTGTGGCCGGGGAGCTGTTTTTT
-,TRBJ2-3,TRBD1,TRBV5-1,CASSLAPGQGSYTQYF,TGCGCCAGCAGCTTGGCCCCGGGACAGGGATCATACACGCAGTATTTT
-,TRBJ2-2,-,TRBV18,CASSPISLQGSGELFF,TGTGCCAGCTCACCAATCTCACTGCAGGGGTCCGGGGAGCTGTTTTTT
-,TRBJ2-1,-,TRBV2,CASRARSNEQFF,TGTGCCAGCAGAGCTAGATCCAATGAGCAGTTCTTC
-,TRBJ1-6,-,TRBV5-1,CASSLAGGETPLHF,TGCGCCAGCAGCTTGGCAGGCGGCGAGACACCCCTCCACTTT
-,TRBJ1-2,-,TRBV9,CASSVDQDYGYTF,TGTGCCAGCAGCGTAGACCAGGACTATGGCTACACCTTC
-,TRBJ1-4,-,TRBV11-1,CASSLDGGATNEKLFF,TGTGCCAGCAGCTTAGATGGTGGTGCAACTAATGAAAAACTGTTTTTT
-,TRBJ2-7,TRBD2,TRBV29-1,CSVGLAGFGPYEQYF,TGCAGCGTTGGACTAGCTGGGTTTGGTCCCTACGAGCAGTACTTC
-,TRBJ1-2,-,TRBV6-1,CASSDQTVNYGYTF,TGTGCCAGCAGTGACCAGACAGTTAACTATGGCTACACCTTC
-,TRBJ1-2,-,TRBV27,CASSYGTGRDYGYTF,TGTGCCAGCAGTTATGGGACTGGACGGGACTATGGCTACACCTTC
-,TRBJ1-3,-,TRBV4-2,CASSQDWGSSSGNTIYF,TGTGCCAGCAGCCAAGATTGGGGGTCGAGCTCTGGAAACACCATATATTTT
-,TRBJ1-2,-,TRBV30,CAWSVGGDGYTF,TGTGCCTGGAGTGTTGGGGGCGATGGCTACACCTTC
-,TRBJ2-1,TRBD2,TRBV24-1,CATSDPGTSSYNEQFF,TGTGCCACCAGTGACCCCGGGACTAGCTCCTACAATGAGCAGTTCTTC
-,TRBJ1-1,-,TRBV2,CASSVYWSGTEAFF,TGTGCCAGCAGTGTATATTGGAGTGGCACTGAAGCTTTCTTT
-,TRBJ2-7,-,TRBV7-9,CASSLERGLPGYEQYF,TGTGCCAGCAGCTTAGAGCGCGGTCTACCGGGCTACGAGCAGTACTTC